This T cell receptor (beta chain) was identified during a study of technical replicates of blood from a few donors (dated by TCRdb to about 2017). CDR1 is given as LGHNA and CDR2 as YSLEER, both from the germline V gene. Cut back by 4 bases and 2 bases, the V and J ends lie 15 bases apart. The CDR3, from cysteine to phenylalanine, totals 15 residues. Only the CDR3 portion is preserved as DNA: 45 bases, with reading frame beginning at the first base. Concerning this clone: Its antigen is currently not known. Base qualities are not at hand, and no much larger clone is one base apart.

Libraries were made using the immunoSEQ multiplex PCR assay. Drawn from immuneACCESS, this table holds only the in-frame rearrangements with V and J called that TCRdb kept. Clones are partly lost; checked studies trace under half to an unresolved V gene and leave the rest unexplained. In all, the sample holds approximately 73,000 clones, and about 96% of those were seen once. Of the sample, roughly 0.35% is held by the ten largest clones. Sequenced input: T cells isolated from PBMCs. The rearranged segments are TRBV4-3 and TRBJ2-7; TRBD2 could be the D gene, as 5 bases match. The origin of this receptor is a human donor in good health. The sequenced DNA: TGCGCCAGCAGCCCCGGGGAGCGACCGACCTACGAGCAGTACTTC. Translated, it reads CASSPGERPTYEQYF.